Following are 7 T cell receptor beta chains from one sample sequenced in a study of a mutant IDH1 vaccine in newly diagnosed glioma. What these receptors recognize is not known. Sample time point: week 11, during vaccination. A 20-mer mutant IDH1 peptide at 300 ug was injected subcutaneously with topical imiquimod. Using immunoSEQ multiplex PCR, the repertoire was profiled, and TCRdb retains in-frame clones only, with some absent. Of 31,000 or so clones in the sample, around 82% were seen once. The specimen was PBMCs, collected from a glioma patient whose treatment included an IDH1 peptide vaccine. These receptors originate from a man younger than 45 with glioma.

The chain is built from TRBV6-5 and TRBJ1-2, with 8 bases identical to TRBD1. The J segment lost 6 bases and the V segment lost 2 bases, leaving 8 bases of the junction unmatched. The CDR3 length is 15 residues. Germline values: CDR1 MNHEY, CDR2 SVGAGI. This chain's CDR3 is CASSYDETGADGYTF. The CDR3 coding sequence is TGTGCCAGCAGTTACGACGAGACAGGGGCCGATGGCTACACCTTC.

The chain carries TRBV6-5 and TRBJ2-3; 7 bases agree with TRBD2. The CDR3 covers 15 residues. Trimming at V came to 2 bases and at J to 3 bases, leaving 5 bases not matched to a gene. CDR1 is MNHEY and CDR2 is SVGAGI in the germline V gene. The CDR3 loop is CASSYIGGITDTQYF. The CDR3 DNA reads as TGTGCCAGCAGTTACATCGGGGGGATAACAGATACGCAGTATTTT.

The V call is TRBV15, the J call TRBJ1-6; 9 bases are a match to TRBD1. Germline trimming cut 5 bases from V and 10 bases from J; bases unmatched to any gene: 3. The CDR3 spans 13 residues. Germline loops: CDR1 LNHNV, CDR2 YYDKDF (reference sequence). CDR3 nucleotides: TGTGCCACCAGCGGGGACAGGGTCTCACCCCTCCACTTT. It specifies CATSGDRVSPLHF. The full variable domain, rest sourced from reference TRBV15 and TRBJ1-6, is DAMVIQNPRYQVTQFGKPVTLSCSQTLNHNVMYWYQQKSSQAPKLLFHYYDKDFNNEADTPDNFQSRRPNTSFCFLDIRSPGLGDTAMYLCATSGDRVSPLHFGNGTRLTVT.

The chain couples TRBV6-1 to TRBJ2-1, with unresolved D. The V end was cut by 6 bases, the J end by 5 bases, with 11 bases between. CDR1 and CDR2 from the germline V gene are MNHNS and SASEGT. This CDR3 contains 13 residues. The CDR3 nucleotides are TGTGCCAGCAGCCACAGAGTGGACAATGAGCAGTTCTTC. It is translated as CASSHRVDNEQFF.

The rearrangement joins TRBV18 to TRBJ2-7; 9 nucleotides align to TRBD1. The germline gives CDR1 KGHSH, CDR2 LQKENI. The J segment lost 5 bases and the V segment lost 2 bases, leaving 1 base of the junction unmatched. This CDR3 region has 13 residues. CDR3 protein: CASSPDRGDEQYF. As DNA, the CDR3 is TGTGCCAGCTCACCAGACAGGGGGGACGAGCAGTACTTC. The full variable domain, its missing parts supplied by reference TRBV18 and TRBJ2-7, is NAGVMQNPRHLVRRRGQEARLRCSPMKGHSHVYWYRQLPEEGLKFMVYLQKENIIDESGMPKERFSAEFPKEGPSILRIQQVVRGDSAAYFCASSPDRGDEQYFGPGTRLTVT.

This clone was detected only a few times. Here the CDR3 DNA reads TGTGCCAGCAGCGAGGGGGAGTGGGATTCCTACGAGCAGTACTTC. It translates to CASSEGEWDSYEQYF. This rearrangement joins TRBV9 to TRBJ2-7; D might be TRBD1 (6 bases). The germline V gene has CDR1 SGDLS and CDR2 YYNGEE. The CDR3 contains 15 residues. V was shortened by 3 bases and J by 1 base, with 14 bases between the two germline ends.

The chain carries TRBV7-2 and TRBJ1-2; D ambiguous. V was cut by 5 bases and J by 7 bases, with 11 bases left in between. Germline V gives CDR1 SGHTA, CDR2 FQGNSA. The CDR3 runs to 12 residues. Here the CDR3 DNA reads TGTGCCAGCAGCCCCAACACGGGTGGCTACACCTTC. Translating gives CASSPNTGGYTF.